The 10 T cell receptor beta chains below come from one sample, sequenced in a study of cytomegalovirus exposure and HLA in healthy donors. Sequenced by immunoSEQ multiplex PCR; TCRdb stores in-frame clones only, minus some. The top ten clones hold 0.65% to 0.95% of a sample with more than 300,000 clones, just over 85% of them seen once. Sequenced: PBMCs. These receptors came from a woman younger than 35 in good health and CMV-seronegative.

CDR3 protein: CASSSTSGRLTDTQYF. DNA of the CDR3: TGTGCCAGCAGCTCGACTAGCGGGAGATTGACAGATACGCAGTATTTT. The chain recombines TRBV7-6 with TRBJ2-3; TRBD2 matches at 12 bases. Germline V gene lookup returns CDR1 SGHVS and CDR2 FNYEAQ. The CDR3 is 16 residues long. J gave up 3 bases and V 4 bases, and 5 bases lay outside the gene matches.

V usage is TRBV5-1 and J usage is TRBJ1-1; no firm D call. Trimming shortened V by 4 bases and J by 4 bases, and 11 bases separated the two germline ends. CDR1 is SGHRS and CDR2 is YFSETQ in the germline V gene. The CDR3 has 13 residues. The CDR3 DNA reads TGCGCCAGCAGCCCCCCCGACATCACTGAAGCTTTCTTT. Residues: CASSPPDITEAFF.

The rearrangement joins TRBV5-1 to TRBJ2-1; TRBD1 agrees at 9 bases. With 2 bases clipped from V and 4 bases from J, the junction kept 1 base outside the gene matches. The CDR3 extends over 14 amino acids. The V gene's germline CDR1 is SGHRS and CDR2 YFSETQ. The CDR3 DNA follows: TGCGCCAGCAGCTTCGGACAGGGGTACAATGAGCAGTTCTTC. It specifies CASSFGQGYNEQFF.

A few counts support this clone. This chain joins TRBV7-3 and TRBJ1-2, with D perhaps TRBD1 (6 bases). This CDR3 contains 14 residues. CDR1 and CDR2 from the germline V gene are SGHTA and FQGTGA. Trimming cost V 5 bases and J 4 bases, with 14 bases left between them. DNA of the CDR3: TGTGCCAGCAGCGACCCAGGGGAGAGCTATGGCTACACCTTC. It is translated as CASSDPGESYGYTF.

The gene calls are TRBV28 and TRBJ2-1; no reliable D call. This CDR3 has 15 residues. Between the trimmed V and J ends, which lost 4 bases and 0 bases, there was a span of 10 bases. CDR1 and CDR2 from the germline V gene are MDHEN and SYDVKM. DNA for the CDR3: TGTGCCAGCAGTTCTCGCGCTACCTCCTACAATGAGCAGTTCTTC. Amino acids: CASSSRATSYNEQFF.

The chain employs TRBV18 and TRBJ1-2; D is possibly TRBD1 (6 bases). V lost 6 bases, J lost 6 bases, and 17 bases lay in between. Germline values: CDR1 KGHSH, CDR2 LQKENI. The CDR3 is 14 residues long. The CDR3 region has the DNA TGTGCCAGCTCCCGGTCCAGGGGAGAAAATGGCTACACCTTC. Its protein is CASSRSRGENGYTF. The full variable domain, in which reference TRBV18 and TRBJ1-2 provide the parts outside the CDR3, is NAGVMQNPRHLVRRRGQEARLRCSPMKGHSHVYWYRQLPEEGLKFMVYLQKENIIDESGMPKERFSAEFPKEGPSILRIQQVVRGDSAAYFCASSRSRGENGYTFGSGTRLTVV.

This chain links TRBV9 with TRBJ2-2; D perhaps matches TRBD2 (6 bases). V lost 3 bases and J 0 bases, leaving 9 bases between the germline ends. CDR1 is SGDLS, CDR2 YYNGEE, per germline. The CDR3 consists of 15 residues. Here the CDR3 reads CASSGGGANTGELFF. CDR3 in DNA: TGTGCCAGCAGCGGCGGCGGGGCGAACACCGGGGAGCTGTTTTTT.

This clone was counted between two and nine times. The rearrangement uses TRBV5-8 and TRBJ1-6; 7 nucleotides agree with TRBD1. The CDR3 is made up of 14 amino acids. Germline V gene sequence: CDR1 SGHTS, CDR2 YDEGEE. The V segment lost 5 bases and the J segment 7 bases; nucleotides outside the gene matches: 6. The CDR3 nucleotides are TGTGCCAGCAGTTTGACAGGGATGAATTCACCCCTCCACTTT. Protein sequence: CASSLTGMNSPLHF. Variable domain in full (rest from reference TRBV5-8 and TRBJ1-6): EAGVTQSPTHLIKTRGQQATLRCSPISGHTSVYWYQQALGLGLQFLLWYDEGEERNRGNFPPRFSGRQFPNYSSELNVNALELEDSALYLCASSLTGMNSPLHFGNGTRLTVT.

V is TRBV9 and J is TRBJ2-5; tentative D call: TRBD1 (5 bases). Germline CDR1 is SGDLS and CDR2 is YYNGEE. V shed 4 bases and J shed 5 bases, with 18 bases lying between them. The CDR3 extends over 15 amino acids. The CDR3 region has the DNA TGTGCCAGCAGCCCCCGTAGTTGGGCAGGGGAGACCCAGTACTTC. Translating gives CASSPRSWAGETQYF.

The chain uses TRBV5-5 and TRBJ2-5; D ambiguous. Germline-derived CDR1 and CDR2 are SGHKS and YYEKEE (reference sequence). This CDR3 region has 11 residues. V lost 3 bases and J 7 bases, leaving 7 bases between the germline ends. The CDR3 protein is CASSSLVTQYF. DNA of the CDR3: TGTGCCAGCAGCTCATTAGTGACCCAGTACTTC.